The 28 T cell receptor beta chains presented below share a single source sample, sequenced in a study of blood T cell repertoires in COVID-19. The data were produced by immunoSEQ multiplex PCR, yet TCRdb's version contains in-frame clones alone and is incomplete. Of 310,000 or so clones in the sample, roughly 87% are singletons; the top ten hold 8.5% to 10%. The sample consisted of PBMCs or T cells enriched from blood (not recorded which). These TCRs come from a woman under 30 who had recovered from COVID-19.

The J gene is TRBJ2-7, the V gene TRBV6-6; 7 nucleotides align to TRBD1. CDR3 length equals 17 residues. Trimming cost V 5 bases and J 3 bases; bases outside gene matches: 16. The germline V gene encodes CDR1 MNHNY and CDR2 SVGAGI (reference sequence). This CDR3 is CASSPLTGPGQSYEQYF. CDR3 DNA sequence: TGTGCCAGCAGTCCTCTCACTGGGCCGGGACAGAGCTACGAGCAGTACTTC.

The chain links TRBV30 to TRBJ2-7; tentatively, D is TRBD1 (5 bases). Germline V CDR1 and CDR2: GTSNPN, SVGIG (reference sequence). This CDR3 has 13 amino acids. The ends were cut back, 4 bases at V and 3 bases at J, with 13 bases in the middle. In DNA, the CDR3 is TGTGCCTGGACCCTGGACACCGACTACGAGCAGTACTTC. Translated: CAWTLDTDYEQYF.

This CDR3 reads CAISASPGAYGYTF. CDR3 nucleotide sequence: TGTGCCATCAGTGCGTCGCCAGGGGCCTATGGCTACACCTTC. The chain carries TRBV10-3 and TRBJ1-2; tentative D call: TRBD1 (6 bases). The CDR3 loop spans 14 amino acids. Germline CDR1 and CDR2: ENHRY and SYGVKD. Trimming stripped 4 bases from V and 4 bases from J, with 13 bases between.

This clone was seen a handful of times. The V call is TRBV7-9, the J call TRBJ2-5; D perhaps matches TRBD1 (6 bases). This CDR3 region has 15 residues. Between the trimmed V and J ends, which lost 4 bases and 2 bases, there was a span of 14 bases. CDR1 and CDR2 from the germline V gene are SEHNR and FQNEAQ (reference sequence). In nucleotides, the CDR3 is TGTGCCAGCAGCTCCTGGACAGAATCTCAAGAGACCCAGTACTTC. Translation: CASSSWTESQETQYF.

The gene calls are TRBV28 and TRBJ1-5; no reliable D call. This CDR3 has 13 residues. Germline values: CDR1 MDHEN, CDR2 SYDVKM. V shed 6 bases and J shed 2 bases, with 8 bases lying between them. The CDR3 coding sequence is TGTGCCAGCAGAAGGAGAGGCAATCAGCCCCAGCATTTT. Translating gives CASRRRGNQPQHF.

Written as DNA, the CDR3 is TGCGCCAGCAGCACAAGGACAGGCAACTATGGCTACACCTTC. Translating it yields CASSTRTGNYGYTF. The J gene is TRBJ1-2, the V gene TRBV5-1; 7 nucleotides line up with TRBD1. Germline values: CDR1 SGHRS, CDR2 YFSETQ. The ends lost 4 bases at V and 2 bases at J; junction bases unmatched: 5. The CDR3 contains 14 residues.

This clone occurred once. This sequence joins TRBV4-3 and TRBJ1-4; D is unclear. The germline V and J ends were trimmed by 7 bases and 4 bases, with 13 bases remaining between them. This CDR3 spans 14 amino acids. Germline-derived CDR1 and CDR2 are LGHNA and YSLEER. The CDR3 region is CASTTFGLNEKLFF. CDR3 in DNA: TGCGCCAGCACTACTTTTGGTCTTAATGAAAAACTGTTTTTT.

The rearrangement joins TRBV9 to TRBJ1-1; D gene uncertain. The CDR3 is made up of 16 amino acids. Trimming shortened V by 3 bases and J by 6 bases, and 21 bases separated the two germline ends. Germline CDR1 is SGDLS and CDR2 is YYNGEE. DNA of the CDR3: TGTGCCAGCAGCGACGGACCCCGAGGCGGGGAACCTGAAGCTTTCTTT. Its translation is CASSDGPRGGEPEAFF.

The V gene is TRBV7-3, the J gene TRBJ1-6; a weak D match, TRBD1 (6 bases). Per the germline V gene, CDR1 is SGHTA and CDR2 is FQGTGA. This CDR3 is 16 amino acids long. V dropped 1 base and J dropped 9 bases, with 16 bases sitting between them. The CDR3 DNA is TGTGCCAGCAGCTTAAATGAAGCAGGGGCAGGTTCACCCCTCCACTTT. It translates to CASSLNEAGAGSPLHF.

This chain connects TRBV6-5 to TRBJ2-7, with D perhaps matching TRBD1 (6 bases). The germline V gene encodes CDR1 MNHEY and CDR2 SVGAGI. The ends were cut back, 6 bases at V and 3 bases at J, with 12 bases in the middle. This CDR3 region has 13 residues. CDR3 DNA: TGTGCCAGCAGCTGGGGACAACTCTACGAGCAGTACTTC. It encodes CASSWGQLYEQYF.

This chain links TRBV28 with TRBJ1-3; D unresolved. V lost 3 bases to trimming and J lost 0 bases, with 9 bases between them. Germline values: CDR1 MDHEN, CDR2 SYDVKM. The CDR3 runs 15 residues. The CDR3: CASSFSGSSGNTIYF. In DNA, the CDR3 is TGTGCCAGCAGTTTTTCGGGGAGCTCTGGAAACACCATATATTTT.

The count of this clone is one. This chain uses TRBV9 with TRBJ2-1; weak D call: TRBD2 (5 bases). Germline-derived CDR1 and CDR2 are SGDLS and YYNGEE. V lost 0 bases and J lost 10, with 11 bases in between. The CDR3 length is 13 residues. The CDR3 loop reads CASSVEDWWEQFF. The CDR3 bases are TGTGCCAGCAGCGTAGAGGACTGGTGGGAGCAGTTCTTC.

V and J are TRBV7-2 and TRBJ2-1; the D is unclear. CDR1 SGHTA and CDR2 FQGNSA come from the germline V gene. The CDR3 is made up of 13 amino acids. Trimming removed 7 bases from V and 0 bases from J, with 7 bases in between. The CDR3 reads CASNSNSYNEQFF. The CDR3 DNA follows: TGTGCCAGCAACTCGAACTCCTACAATGAGCAGTTCTTC.

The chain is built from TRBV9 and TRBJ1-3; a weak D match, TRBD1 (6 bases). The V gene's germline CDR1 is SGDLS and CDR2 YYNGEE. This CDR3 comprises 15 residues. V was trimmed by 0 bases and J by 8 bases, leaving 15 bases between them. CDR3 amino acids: CASSVEGHAMDTIYF. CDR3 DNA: TGTGCCAGCAGCGTAGAGGGACACGCGATGGACACCATATATTTT.

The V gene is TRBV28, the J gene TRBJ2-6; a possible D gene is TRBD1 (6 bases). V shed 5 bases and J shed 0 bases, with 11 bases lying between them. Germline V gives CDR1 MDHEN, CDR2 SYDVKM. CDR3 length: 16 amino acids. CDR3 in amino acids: CASSDGQLSGANVLTF. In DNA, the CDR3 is TGTGCCAGCAGTGATGGACAGCTCTCTGGGGCCAACGTCCTGACTTTC.

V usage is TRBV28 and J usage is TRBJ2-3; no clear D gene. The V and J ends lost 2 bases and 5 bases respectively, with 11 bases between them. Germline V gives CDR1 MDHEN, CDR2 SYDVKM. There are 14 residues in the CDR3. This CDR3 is CASSLLNIGDTQYF. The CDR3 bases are TGTGCCAGCAGTTTACTGAATATCGGAGATACGCAGTATTTT.

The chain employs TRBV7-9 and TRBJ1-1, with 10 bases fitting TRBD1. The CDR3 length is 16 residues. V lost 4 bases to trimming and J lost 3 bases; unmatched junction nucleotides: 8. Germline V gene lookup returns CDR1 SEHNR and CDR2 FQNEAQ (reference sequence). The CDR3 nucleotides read TGTGCCAGCAGCTCGCTAGGAGGGACAGGGGACACTGAAGCTTTCTTT. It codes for CASSSLGGTGDTEAFF. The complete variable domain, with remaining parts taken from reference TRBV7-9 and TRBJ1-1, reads DTGVSQNPRHKITKRGQNVTFRCDPISEHNRLYWYRQTLGQGPEFLTYFQNEAQLEKSRLLSDRFSAERPKGSFSTLEIQRTEQGDSAMYLCASSSLGGTGDTEAFFGQGTRLTVV.

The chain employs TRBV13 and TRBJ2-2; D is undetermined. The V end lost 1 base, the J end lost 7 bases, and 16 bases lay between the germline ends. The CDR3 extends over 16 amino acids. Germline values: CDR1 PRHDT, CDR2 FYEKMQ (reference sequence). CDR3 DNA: TGTGCCAGCAGCTTAGTTCGGCCGCAGGTTGTCGGGGAGCTGTTTTTT. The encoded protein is CASSLVRPQVVGELFF.

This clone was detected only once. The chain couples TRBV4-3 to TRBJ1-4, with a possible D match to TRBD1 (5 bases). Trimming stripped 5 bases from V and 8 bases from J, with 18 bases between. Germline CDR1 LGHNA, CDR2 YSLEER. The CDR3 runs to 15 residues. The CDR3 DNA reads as TGCGCCAGCAGCAAAGCAGGGCTTATCGGGGAAAAACTGTTTTTT. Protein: CASSKAGLIGEKLFF.

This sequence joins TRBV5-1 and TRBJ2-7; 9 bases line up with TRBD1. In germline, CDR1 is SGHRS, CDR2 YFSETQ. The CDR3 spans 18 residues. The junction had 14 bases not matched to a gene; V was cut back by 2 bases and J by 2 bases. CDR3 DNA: TGCGCCAGCAGCTTTTCTACCTCGGACAGGGGTAGTGCCTACGAGCAGTACTTC. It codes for CASSFSTSDRGSAYEQYF.

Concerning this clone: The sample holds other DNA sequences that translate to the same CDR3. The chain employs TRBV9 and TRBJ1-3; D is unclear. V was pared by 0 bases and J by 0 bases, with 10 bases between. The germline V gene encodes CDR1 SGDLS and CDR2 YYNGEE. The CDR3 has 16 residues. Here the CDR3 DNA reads TGTGCCAGCAGCGTAGTTCCGGGGAGCTCTGGAAACACCATATATTTT. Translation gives CASSVVPGSSGNTIYF. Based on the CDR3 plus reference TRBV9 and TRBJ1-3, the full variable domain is DSGVTQTPKHLITATGQRVTLRCSPRSGDLSVYWYQQSLDQGLQFLIQYYNGEERAKGNILERFSAQQFPDLHSELNLSSLELGDSALYFCASSVVPGSSGNTIYFGEGSWLTVV.

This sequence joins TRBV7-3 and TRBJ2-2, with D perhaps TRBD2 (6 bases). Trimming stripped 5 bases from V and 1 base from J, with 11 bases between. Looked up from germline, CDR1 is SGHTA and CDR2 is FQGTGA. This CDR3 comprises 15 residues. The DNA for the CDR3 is TGTGCCAGCAGCCATACGCGGGGGAACACCGGGGAGCTGTTTTTT. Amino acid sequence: CASSHTRGNTGELFF.

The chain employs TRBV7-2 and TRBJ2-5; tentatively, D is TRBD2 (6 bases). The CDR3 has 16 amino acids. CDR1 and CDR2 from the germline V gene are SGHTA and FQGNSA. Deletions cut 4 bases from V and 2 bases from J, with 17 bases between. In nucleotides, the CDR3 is TGTGCCAGCAGCTCCGTGCCCGGGAGAGAGCAAGAGACCCAGTACTTC. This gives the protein CASSSVPGREQETQYF.

In DNA form, the CDR3 reads TGTGCCAGCAGCTTACACGCGACAGATACGCAGTATTTT. Encoded protein: CASSLHATDTQYF. The chain recombines TRBV7-9 with TRBJ2-3; no reliable D call. Trimming took 2 bases from V and 3 from J, leaving 6 bases between them. Germline V lookup: CDR1 SEHNR, CDR2 FQNEAQ (reference sequence). The CDR3 contains 13 residues.

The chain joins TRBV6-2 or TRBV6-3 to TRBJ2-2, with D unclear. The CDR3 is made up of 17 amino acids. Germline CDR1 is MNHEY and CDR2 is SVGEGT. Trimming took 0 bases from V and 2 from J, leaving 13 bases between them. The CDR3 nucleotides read TGTGCCAGCAGTTACTCTCTTGGAACAGCAAACACCGGGGAGCTGTTTTTT. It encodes CASSYSLGTANTGELFF.

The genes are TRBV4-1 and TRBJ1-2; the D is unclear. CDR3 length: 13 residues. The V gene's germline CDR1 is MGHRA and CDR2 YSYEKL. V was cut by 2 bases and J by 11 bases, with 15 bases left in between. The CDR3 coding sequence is TGCGCCAGCAGCCAATTAGGCCTCCGAGGTTACACCTTC. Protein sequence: CASSQLGLRGYTF.

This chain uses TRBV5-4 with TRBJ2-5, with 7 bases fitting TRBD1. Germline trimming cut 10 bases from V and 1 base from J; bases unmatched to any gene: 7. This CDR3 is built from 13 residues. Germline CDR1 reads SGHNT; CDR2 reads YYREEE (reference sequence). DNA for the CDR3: TGTGCCGCCAGGGACAGAGGCCAAGAGACCCAGTACTTC. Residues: CAARDRGQETQYF.

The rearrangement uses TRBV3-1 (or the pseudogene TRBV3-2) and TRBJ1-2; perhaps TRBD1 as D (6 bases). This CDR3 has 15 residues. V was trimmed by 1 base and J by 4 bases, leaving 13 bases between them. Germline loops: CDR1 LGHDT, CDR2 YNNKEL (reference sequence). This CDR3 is CASSQGDRISYGYTF. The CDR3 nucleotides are TGTGCCAGCAGCCAAGGTGACAGGATATCCTATGGCTACACCTTC.